A selection of T cell receptor beta chains follows, all from one sample in a study of radiotherapy plus CTLA-4 blockade in lung cancer. TCRdb keeps only in-frame clones here, not all; method: immunoSEQ multiplex PCR. The sample holds around 22,000 clones, less than 80% seen once. The starting material was peripheral blood, obtained from a patient treated with radiotherapy plus ipilimumab. Receptors were obtained from a human donor with non-small cell lung cancer whose response to radiotherapy plus ipilimumab could not be evaluated. Each CDR3 is given with its conserved first and last residue. The order of the fields is V gene, J gene, CDR3 protein.

V gene: TRBV6-5
J gene: TRBJ2-3
CDR3 protein: CASSRAGGRTDTQYF

V gene: TRBV11-1
J gene: TRBJ2-1
CDR3 protein: CASSLGLAGALGDEQFF

V gene: TRBV5-1
J gene: TRBJ1-6
CDR3 protein: CASSIGTGMSNDNSPLHF

V gene: TRBV27
J gene: TRBJ2-3
CDR3 protein: CASSLKAGGPWDTQYF

V gene: TRBV5-1
J gene: TRBJ1-2
CDR3 protein: CASSLDAVSGYTF

V gene: TRBV7-2
J gene: TRBJ2-1
CDR3 protein: CASSPPGLAGHNEQFF

V gene: TRBV5-1
J gene: TRBJ2-1
CDR3 protein: CASSLAWPSSYNEQFF

V gene: TRBV7-2
J gene: TRBJ2-1
CDR3 protein: CASSSQAGVSYNEQFF

V gene: TRBV5-4
J gene: TRBJ2-3
CDR3 protein: CASSGAGLGADTQYF

V gene: TRBV7-2
J gene: TRBJ1-2
CDR3 protein: CASSPRTGPLGYTF

V gene: TRBV29-1
J gene: TRBJ2-5
CDR3 protein: CSVESDRAFRTQYF

V gene: TRBV19
J gene: TRBJ2-1
CDR3 protein: CASNLGLAVNNEQFF

V gene: TRBV5-1
J gene: TRBJ1-1
CDR3 protein: CASSNGQGSFAAFF

V gene: TRBV7-9
J gene: TRBJ1-2
CDR3 protein: CASSLQGGTYGYTF

V gene: TRBV5-1
J gene: TRBJ2-7
CDR3 protein: CASSQESYEQYF

V gene: TRBV30
J gene: TRBJ2-7
CDR3 protein: CAWAAGISYEQYF

V gene: TRBV15
J gene: TRBJ1-2
CDR3 protein: CATSRDWGGSYGYTF

V gene: TRBV5-4
J gene: .
CDR3 protein: CASSSTSGTYEQYF

V gene: TRBV28
J gene: TRBJ2-1
CDR3 protein: CASSPFLGTSGHNNEQFF

V gene: TRBV10-2
J gene: TRBJ2-7
CDR3 protein: CASTLTSGASEQYF

V gene: TRBV7-7
J gene: TRBJ1-1
CDR3 protein: CASSRDFGTEAFF

V gene: TRBV5-1
J gene: TRBJ2-7
CDR3 protein: CASSLDRASYEQYF

V gene: TRBV5-4
J gene: TRBJ2-6
CDR3 protein: CASRGWGRGANVLTF

V gene: TRBV7-8
J gene: TRBJ1-5
CDR3 protein: CASSLARDSYSNQPQHF

V gene: TRBV28
J gene: TRBJ2-7
CDR3 protein: CASSLGQSSYEQYF

V gene: TRBV5-1
J gene: TRBJ1-1
CDR3 protein: CASSLLGGLNTEAFF

V gene: TRBV5-6
J gene: TRBJ2-5
CDR3 protein: CASSFGLAGQETQYF

V gene: TRBV6-5
J gene: TRBJ2-7
CDR3 protein: CASSYYDFPYEQYF

V gene: TRBV18
J gene: TRBJ2-3
CDR3 protein: CASSDRQGTSGPKTTDTQYF

V gene: TRBV6-1
J gene: TRBJ2-7
CDR3 protein: CASRGGGRSYEQYF

V gene: TRBV10-3
J gene: .
CDR3 protein: CAISESGTVGYEQYF

V gene: TRBV29-1
J gene: TRBJ1-5
CDR3 protein: CSVWTGGGQPQHF

V gene: TRBV19
J gene: .
CDR3 protein: CASSKRTGSYEQYF

V gene: TRBV4-1
J gene: TRBJ2-3
CDR3 protein: CASSQGEAGIIYTQYF

V gene: TRBV30
J gene: TRBJ1-5
CDR3 protein: CAWSSIPWTGGHASNQPQHF

V gene: TRBV5-1
J gene: TRBJ2-3
CDR3 protein: CASSLGSRGDTQYF

V gene: TRBV6-6
J gene: TRBJ2-7
CDR3 protein: CATDTGELAGAYEQYF

V gene: TRBV15
J gene: TRBJ2-1
CDR3 protein: CATSREGRASGGNEQFF

V gene: TRBV28
J gene: TRBJ1-3
CDR3 protein: CASSLPGADGNTIYF

V gene: TRBV29-1
J gene: TRBJ1-5
CDR3 protein: CSVAQGNSNQPQHF

V gene: TRBV5-1
J gene: TRBJ1-1
CDR3 protein: CASSWTANTEAFF